Each of the 4 T cell receptor beta chains below was sequenced from the same sample in a study of CD8+CD57+ T cells in acquired aplastic anemia. The study profiled TCR beta VDJ and CDR3 using genomic DNA as template. Using its own MiXCR run on the reads, TCRdb lists one record per CDR3 protein. The repertoire holds a few hundred thousand distinct CDR3 sequences, 65% to 80% seen once, with under 5% in the top ten. The sequenced sample consisted of sorted CD4+, CD8+, or CD8+CD57+ T cells (not recorded which) from PBMCs. The receptor set was obtained from a human donor in good health, serving as a control.

The chain couples TRBV9 to TRBJ1-2, with D unresolved. The CDR3 contains 13 residues. The germline V gene has CDR1 SGDLS and CDR2 YYNGEE. V was clipped by 4 bases and J by 0 bases, with 7 bases between them. The chain's CDR3 is CASSPETNYGYTF. CDR3 bases: TGTGCCAGCAGCCCGGAAACTAACTATGGCTACACCTTC. The full variable domain, with the rest looked up from reference TRBV9 and TRBJ1-2, is DSGVTQTPKHLITATGQRVTLRCSPRSGDLSVYWYQQSLDQGLQFLIQYYNGEERAKGNILERFSAQQFPDLHSELNLSSLELGDSALYFCASSPETNYGYTFGSGTRLTVV.

This clonotype was observed many times. The chain carries TRBV30 and TRBJ2-1; 9 bases are a match to TRBD2. CDR1 and CDR2 (germline): GTSNPN, SVGIG (reference sequence). The CDR3 extends over 15 amino acids. Trimming at V came to 5 bases and at J to 6 bases, leaving 11 bases not matched to a gene. The CDR3 DNA reads TGTGCCTGGGGGACTGGGGCTAGCGGGGTCAATGAGCAGTTCTTC. This sequence encodes CAWGTGASGVNEQFF.

The rearrangement links TRBV6-5 to TRBJ2-2, with 9 bases fitting TRBD1. This CDR3 is 17 amino acids long. CDR1 is MNHEY, CDR2 SVGAGI, per germline. Trimming took 4 bases from V and 5 from J; bases not matched to a gene: 11. CDR3 DNA: TGTGCCAGCAGTTCCCCGGGACAGGGTTTGAGAACCGGGGAGCTGTTTTTT. It specifies CASSSPGQGLRTGELFF.

The V call is TRBV19, the J call TRBJ2-7, with TRBD1 identical over 9 bases. This CDR3 is 13 amino acids long. CDR1 is LNHDA and CDR2 is SQIVND in the germline V gene (reference sequence). DNA of the CDR3: TGTGCTAGCCCTTGGACAGGGGACTACGAGCAGTACTTC. This sequence encodes CASPWTGDYEQYF.